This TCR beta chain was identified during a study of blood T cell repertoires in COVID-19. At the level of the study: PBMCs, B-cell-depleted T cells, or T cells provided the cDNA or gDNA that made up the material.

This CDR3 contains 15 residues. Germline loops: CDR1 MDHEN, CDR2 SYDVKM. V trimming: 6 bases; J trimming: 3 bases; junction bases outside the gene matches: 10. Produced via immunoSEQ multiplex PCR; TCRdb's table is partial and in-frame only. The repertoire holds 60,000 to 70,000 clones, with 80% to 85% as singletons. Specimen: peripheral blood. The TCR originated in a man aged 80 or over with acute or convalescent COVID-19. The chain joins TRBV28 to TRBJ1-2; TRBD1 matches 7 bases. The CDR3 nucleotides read TGTGCCAGCAGGACCTCCGGGACAGATTACTATGGCTACACCTTC. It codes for CASRTSGTDYYGYTF.